This TCR beta chain was observed in a study of shared clonotypes between healthy human individuals. Study-wide context: Donors were two women and a few men aged 18 to 49.

CDR1 is SGHRS, CDR2 YFSETQ, per germline. Trimming took 0 bases from V and 0 from J, leaving 13 bases between them. The CDR3 runs to 16 residues. Unsorted PBMC DNA was sequenced on ten immunoSEQ deep assay plates. The method was immunoSEQ multiplex PCR; TCRdb's version includes in-frame clones alone and lacks a portion of them. In the table there are about 470,000 clones, roughly 77% of which are singletons. Study results and limitations: Tissue TCR repertoires likely differ from these blood-only repertoires.

The count of this clone is one. The antigen remains undetermined. This TCR was sampled from a middle-aged woman in good health. Some clones in this sample may be carry-over from other donors' samples. Sequenced material: PBMCs. This chain uses TRBV5-1 with TRBJ2-7, with TRBD2 as a possible D gene (6 bases). The CDR3 DNA is TGCGCCAGCAGCTTGGCGGGGGTTGGTTCCTCCTACGAGCAGTACTTC. Amino acid sequence: CASSLAGVGSSYEQYF.